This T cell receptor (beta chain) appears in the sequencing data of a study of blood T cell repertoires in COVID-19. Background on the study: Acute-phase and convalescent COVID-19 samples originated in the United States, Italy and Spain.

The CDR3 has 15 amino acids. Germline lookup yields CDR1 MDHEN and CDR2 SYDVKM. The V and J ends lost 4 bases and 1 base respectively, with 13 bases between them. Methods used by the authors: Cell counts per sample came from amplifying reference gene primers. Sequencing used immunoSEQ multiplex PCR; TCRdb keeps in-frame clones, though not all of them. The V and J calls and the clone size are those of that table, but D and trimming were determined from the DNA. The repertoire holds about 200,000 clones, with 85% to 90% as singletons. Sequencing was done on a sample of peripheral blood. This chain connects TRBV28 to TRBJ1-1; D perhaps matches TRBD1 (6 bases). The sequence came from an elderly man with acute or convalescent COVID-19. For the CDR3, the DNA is TGTGCCAGCAGTTCCTCAGGGGCCGAGAACACTGAAGCTTTCTTT. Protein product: CASSSSGAENTEAFF. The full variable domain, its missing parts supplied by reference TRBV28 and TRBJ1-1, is DVKVTQSSRYLVKRTGEKVFLECVQDMDHENMFWYRQDPGLGLRLIYFSYDVKMKEKGDIPEGYSVSREKKERFSLILESASTNQTSMYLCASSSSGAENTEAFFGQGTRLTVV.